Each of the 11 T cell receptor beta chains below was sequenced from the same sample in a study of T cell responses to AZD1222 COVID-19 vaccine. TCRdb's table, derived via immunoSEQ multiplex PCR, lists solely in-frame clones and lacks some. This sample has some 120,000 clones, with around 93% found just once. The material was peripheral blood, obtained on day 0 of AZD1222 vaccination. The receptor set was obtained from an adult in good health.

The chain recombines TRBV3-1 (or the pseudogene TRBV3-2) with TRBJ2-6; unclear D gene. V lost 6 bases to trimming and J lost 0 bases, with 18 bases between them. This CDR3 is built from 18 residues. CDR1 LGHDT and CDR2 YNNKEL come from the germline V gene (reference sequence). The CDR3 nucleotides are TGTGCCAGCAGACTTACTACGACCTTTAACTCTGGGGCCAACGTCCTGACTTTC. Protein product: CASRLTTTFNSGANVLTF.

The chain joins TRBV27 to TRBJ1-5; a possible D gene is TRBD1 (6 bases). This CDR3 has 12 residues. The germline V gene encodes CDR1 MNHEY and CDR2 SMNVEV (reference sequence). Trimming removed 6 bases from V and 4 bases from J, with 7 bases in between. The CDR3 reads CASRDRNQPQHF. CDR3 sequence (DNA): TGTGCCAGCAGGGACAGAAATCAGCCCCAGCATTTT.

The chain has TRBV19 and TRBJ2-1; 14 nucleotides agree with TRBD2. The CDR3 loop spans 19 amino acids. The germline gives CDR1 LNHDA, CDR2 SQIVND (reference sequence). Losses at the gene ends were 5 bases for V and 3 bases for J; bases not matched to a gene: 12. The CDR3 region is CASSGGTSGSGRLYNEQFF. CDR3 bases: TGTGCCAGTAGTGGCGGGACTAGCGGGAGTGGGAGGCTCTACAATGAGCAGTTCTTC.

This chain links TRBV5-1 with TRBJ1-2; 8 bases are shared with TRBD1. Germline V lookup: CDR1 SGHRS, CDR2 YFSETQ. V lost 4 bases, J lost 4 bases, and 9 bases stayed unmatched. This CDR3 comprises 15 residues. The CDR3 nucleotides read TGCGCCAGCAGCCTCGGGGACAGGCCGGTCTATGGCTACACCTTC. Amino acid sequence: CASSLGDRPVYGYTF.

This sequence joins TRBV5-1 and TRBJ2-7, with D perhaps matching TRBD1 (5 bases). Germline assignment: CDR1 SGHRS and CDR2 YFSETQ. The ends were cut back, 5 bases at V and 0 bases at J, with 9 bases in the middle. The CDR3 runs to 13 residues. The CDR3 sequence: CASRRQSSYEQYF. CDR3 coding DNA: TGCGCCAGCAGAAGACAGAGCTCCTACGAGCAGTACTTC.

J is TRBJ1-6 and V is TRBV20-1; D is unclear. Germline V CDR1 and CDR2: DFQATT, SNEGSKA (reference sequence). There are 14 residues in the CDR3. V gave up 3 bases and J gave up 7 bases, with 13 bases separating them. For the CDR3, the DNA is TGCAGTGCTAGTAAGCCAGTGGGGAATTCACCCCTCCACTTT. Translating gives CSASKPVGNSPLHF.

V usage is TRBV4-1 and J usage is TRBJ2-5; D gene ambiguous. Germline V gene sequence: CDR1 MGHRA, CDR2 YSYEKL. V was shortened by 4 bases and J by 5 bases, with 5 bases between the two germline ends. The CDR3 spans 11 residues. The CDR3 bases are TGCGCCAGCAGCCTGGAGGAGACCCAGTACTTC. As protein: CASSLEETQYF.

V and J are TRBV2 and TRBJ1-5; D is perhaps TRBD1 (5 bases). V lost 7 bases and J 5 bases, leaving 12 bases between the germline ends. CDR1 is SNHLY, CDR2 FYNNEI, per germline. CDR3 length: 13 amino acids. The CDR3 loop is CASTGDRYQPQHF. DNA of the CDR3: TGTGCCAGCACGGGAGACAGATATCAGCCCCAGCATTTT.

The chain couples TRBV7-3 to TRBJ2-3; TRBD2 aligns across 11 bases. The V segment lost 1 base and the J segment 4 bases; nucleotides outside the gene matches: 1. Germline loops: CDR1 SGHTA, CDR2 FQGTGA. This CDR3 spans 15 amino acids. The CDR3 sequence: CASSLIAGGPDTQYF. As DNA, the CDR3 is TGTGCCAGCAGCTTAATAGCGGGAGGGCCAGATACGCAGTATTTT. The full variable domain, completed using reference TRBV7-3 and TRBJ2-3, is GAGVSQTPSNKVTEKGKYVELRCDPISGHTALYWYRQSLGQGPEFLIYFQGTGAADDSGLPNDRFFAVRPEGSVSTLKIQRTERGDSAVYLCASSLIAGGPDTQYFGPGTRLTVL.

The V and J genes are TRBV4-2 and TRBJ1-4; D is perhaps TRBD1 (5 bases). V lost 0 bases, J lost 8 bases, and 13 bases lay in between. The CDR3 runs 15 residues. CDR1 LGHNA and CDR2 YNFKEQ come from the germline V gene. CDR3 coding DNA: TGTGCCAGCAGCCAAGATAGGAGTAGGGGAGAAAAACTGTTTTTT. Translation gives CASSQDRSRGEKLFF.

To note about this clone: Other DNA sequences from this sample encode an identical CDR3 as well. The chain uses TRBV3-1 (or the pseudogene TRBV3-2) and TRBJ2-1, with 7 positions matching TRBD1. Germline V gene sequence: CDR1 LGHDT, CDR2 YNNKEL (reference sequence). The CDR3 spans 15 residues. The trim removed 4 bases at V and 1 base at J, leaving 4 bases unmatched. The CDR3: CASSPGTASYNEQFF. CDR3 in DNA: TGTGCCAGCAGCCCCGGGACAGCTTCCTACAATGAGCAGTTCTTC.